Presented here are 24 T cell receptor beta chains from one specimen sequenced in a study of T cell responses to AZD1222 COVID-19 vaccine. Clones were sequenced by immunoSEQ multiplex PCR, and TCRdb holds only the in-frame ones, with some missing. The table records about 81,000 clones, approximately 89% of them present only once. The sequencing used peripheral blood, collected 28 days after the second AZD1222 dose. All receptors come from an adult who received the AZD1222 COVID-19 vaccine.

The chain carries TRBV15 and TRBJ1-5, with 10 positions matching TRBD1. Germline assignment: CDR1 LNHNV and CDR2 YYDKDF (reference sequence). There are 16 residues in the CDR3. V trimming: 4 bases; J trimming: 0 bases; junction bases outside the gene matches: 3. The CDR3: CATSTGTGDSNQPQHF. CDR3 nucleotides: TGTGCCACCAGCACCGGGACAGGGGATAGCAATCAGCCCCAGCATTTT.

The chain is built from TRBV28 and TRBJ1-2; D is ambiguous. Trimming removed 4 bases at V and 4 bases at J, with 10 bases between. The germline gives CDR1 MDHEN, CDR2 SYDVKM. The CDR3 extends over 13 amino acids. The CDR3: CASSSGDLYGYTF. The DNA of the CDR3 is TGTGCCAGCAGTTCTGGGGATCTCTATGGCTACACCTTC.

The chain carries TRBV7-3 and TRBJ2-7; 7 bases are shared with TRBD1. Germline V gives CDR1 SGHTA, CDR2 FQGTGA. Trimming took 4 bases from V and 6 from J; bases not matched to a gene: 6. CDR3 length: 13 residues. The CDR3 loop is CASSSTGISEQYF. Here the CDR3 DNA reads TGTGCCAGCAGCTCGACAGGGATCAGCGAGCAGTACTTC.

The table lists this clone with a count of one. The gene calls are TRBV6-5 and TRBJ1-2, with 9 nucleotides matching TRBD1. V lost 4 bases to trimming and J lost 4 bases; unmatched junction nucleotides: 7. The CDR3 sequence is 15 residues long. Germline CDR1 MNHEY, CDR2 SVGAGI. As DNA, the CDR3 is TGTGCCAGCAGTTCCCCGGGACAGGGTGCCTATGGCTACACCTTC. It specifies CASSSPGQGAYGYTF.

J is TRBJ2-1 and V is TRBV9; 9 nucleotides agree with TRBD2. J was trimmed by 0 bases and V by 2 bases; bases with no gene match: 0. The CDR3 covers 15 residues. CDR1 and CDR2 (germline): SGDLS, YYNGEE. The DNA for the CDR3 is TGTGCCAGCAGCGTGACTAGCGGCTCCTACAATGAGCAGTTCTTC. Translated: CASSVTSGSYNEQFF.

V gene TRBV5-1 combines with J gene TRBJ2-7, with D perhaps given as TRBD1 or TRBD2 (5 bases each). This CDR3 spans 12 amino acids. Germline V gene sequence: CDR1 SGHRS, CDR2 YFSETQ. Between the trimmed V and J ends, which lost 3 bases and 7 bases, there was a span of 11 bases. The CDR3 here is CASSWDGMEQYF. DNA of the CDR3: TGCGCCAGCAGCTGGGACGGGATGGAGCAGTACTTC.

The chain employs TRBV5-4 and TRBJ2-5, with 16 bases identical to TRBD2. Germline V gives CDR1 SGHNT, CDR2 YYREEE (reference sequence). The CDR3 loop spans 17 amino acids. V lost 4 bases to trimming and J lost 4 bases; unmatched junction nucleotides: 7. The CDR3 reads CASSHMGLAGGGETQYF. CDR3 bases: TGTGCCAGCAGCCACATGGGACTAGCGGGAGGGGGAGAGACCCAGTACTTC.

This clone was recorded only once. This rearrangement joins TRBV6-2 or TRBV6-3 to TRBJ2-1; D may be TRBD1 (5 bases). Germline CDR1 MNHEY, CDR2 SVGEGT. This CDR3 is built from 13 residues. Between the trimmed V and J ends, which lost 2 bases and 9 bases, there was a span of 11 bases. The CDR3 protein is CASSYLGELEQFF. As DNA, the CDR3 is TGTGCCAGCAGTTACCTAGGGGAACTTGAGCAGTTCTTC.

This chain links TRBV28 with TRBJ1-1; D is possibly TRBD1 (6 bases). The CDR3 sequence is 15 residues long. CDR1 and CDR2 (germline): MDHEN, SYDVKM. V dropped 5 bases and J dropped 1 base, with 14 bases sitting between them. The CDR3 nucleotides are TGTGCCAGCAGTAGGTTTCAGGGGTCGAACACTGAAGCTTTCTTT. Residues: CASSRFQGSNTEAFF.

In nucleotides, the CDR3 is TGTGCCAGCAGCCCGGGACTAGCGGGAGTGGACGGGGAGCTGTTTTTT. Translation gives CASSPGLAGVDGELFF. This sequence joins TRBV5-4 and TRBJ2-2, with TRBD2 identical over 14 bases. CDR3 length: 16 residues. The J segment lost 7 bases and the V segment lost 4 bases, leaving 6 bases of the junction unmatched. Per germline, CDR1 SGHNT and CDR2 YYREEE (reference sequence).

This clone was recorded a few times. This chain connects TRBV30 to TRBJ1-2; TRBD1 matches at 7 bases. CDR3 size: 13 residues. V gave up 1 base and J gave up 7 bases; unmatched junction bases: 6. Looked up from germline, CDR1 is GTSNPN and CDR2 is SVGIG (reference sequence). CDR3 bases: TGTGCCTGGAGTGACCAGGGGGTTCTTGGCTACACCTTC. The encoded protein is CAWSDQGVLGYTF.

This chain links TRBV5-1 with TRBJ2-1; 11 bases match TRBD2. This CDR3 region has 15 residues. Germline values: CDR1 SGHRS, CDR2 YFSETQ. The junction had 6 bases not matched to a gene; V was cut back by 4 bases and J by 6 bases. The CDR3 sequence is CASSQLAGVGNEQFF. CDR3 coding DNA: TGCGCCAGCAGCCAACTAGCGGGAGTAGGCAATGAGCAGTTCTTC.

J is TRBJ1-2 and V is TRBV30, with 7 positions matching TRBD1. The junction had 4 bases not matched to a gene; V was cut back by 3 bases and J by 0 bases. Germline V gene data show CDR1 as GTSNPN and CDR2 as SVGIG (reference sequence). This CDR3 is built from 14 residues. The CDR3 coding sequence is TGTGCCTGGAGGTCGGGACAGCCTAACTATGGCTACACCTTC. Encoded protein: CAWRSGQPNYGYTF.

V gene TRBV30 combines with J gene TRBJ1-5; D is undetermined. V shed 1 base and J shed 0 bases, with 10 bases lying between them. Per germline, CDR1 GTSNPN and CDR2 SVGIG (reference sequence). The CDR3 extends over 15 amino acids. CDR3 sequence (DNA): TGTGCCTGGAGTGGGACCGGAAATAGCAATCAGCCCCAGCATTTT. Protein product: CAWSGTGNSNQPQHF.

Written as DNA, the CDR3 is TGTGCCAGCAGCTTAGTCGGCAGCTCCTACGAGCAGTACTTC. This translates into CASSLVGSSYEQYF. The genes are TRBV7-8 and TRBJ2-7; no clear D. V was shortened by 1 base and J by 0 bases, with 7 bases between the two germline ends. Germline V CDR1 and CDR2: SGHVS, FQNEAQ. CDR3 length: 14 residues.

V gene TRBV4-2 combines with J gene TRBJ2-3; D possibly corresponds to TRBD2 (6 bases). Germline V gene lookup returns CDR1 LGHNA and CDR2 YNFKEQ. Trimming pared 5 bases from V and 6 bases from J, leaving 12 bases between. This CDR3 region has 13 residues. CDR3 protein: CASSRLVGDTQYF. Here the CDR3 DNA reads TGTGCCAGCAGCAGACTAGTCGGGGATACGCAGTATTTT.

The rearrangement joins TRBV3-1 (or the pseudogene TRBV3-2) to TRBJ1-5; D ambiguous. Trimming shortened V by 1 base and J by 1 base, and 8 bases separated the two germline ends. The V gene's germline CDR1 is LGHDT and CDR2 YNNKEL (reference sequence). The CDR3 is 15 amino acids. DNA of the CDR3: TGTGCCAGCAGCCAAGGGCCCAGAAGCAATCAGCCCCAGCATTTT. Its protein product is CASSQGPRSNQPQHF.

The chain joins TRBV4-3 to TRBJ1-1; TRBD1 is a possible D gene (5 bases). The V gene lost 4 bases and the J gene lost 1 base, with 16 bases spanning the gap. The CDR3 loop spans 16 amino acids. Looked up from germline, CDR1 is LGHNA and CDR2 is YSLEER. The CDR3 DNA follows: TGCGCCAGCAGCCGGGGCGGTAGCAACCCGAACACTGAAGCTTTCTTT. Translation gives CASSRGGSNPNTEAFF.

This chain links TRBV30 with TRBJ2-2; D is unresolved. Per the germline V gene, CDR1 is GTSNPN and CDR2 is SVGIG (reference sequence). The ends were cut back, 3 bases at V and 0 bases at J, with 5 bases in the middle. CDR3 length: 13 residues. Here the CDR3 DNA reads TGTGCCTGGAGGGCAGCGAACACCGGGGAGCTGTTTTTT. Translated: CAWRAANTGELFF.

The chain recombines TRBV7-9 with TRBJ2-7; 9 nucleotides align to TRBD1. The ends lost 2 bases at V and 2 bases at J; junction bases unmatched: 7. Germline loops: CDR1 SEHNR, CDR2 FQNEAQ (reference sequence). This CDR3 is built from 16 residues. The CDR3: CASSLSEGQGTYEQYF. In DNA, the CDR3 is TGTGCCAGCAGCTTATCCGAGGGACAGGGAACCTACGAGCAGTACTTC.

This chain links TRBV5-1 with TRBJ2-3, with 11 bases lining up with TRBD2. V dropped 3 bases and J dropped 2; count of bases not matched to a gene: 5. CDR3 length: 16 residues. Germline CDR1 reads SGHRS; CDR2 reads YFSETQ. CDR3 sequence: CASSSGTSGLTDTQYF. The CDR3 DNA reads TGCGCCAGCAGCTCCGGGACTAGCGGACTCACAGATACGCAGTATTTT.

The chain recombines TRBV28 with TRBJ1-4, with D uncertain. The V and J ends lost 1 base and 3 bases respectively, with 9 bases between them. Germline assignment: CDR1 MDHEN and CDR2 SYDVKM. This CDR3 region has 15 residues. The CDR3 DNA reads TGTGCCAGCAGTTTATTGTCACCAGCTAATGAAAAACTGTTTTTT. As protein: CASSLLSPANEKLFF.

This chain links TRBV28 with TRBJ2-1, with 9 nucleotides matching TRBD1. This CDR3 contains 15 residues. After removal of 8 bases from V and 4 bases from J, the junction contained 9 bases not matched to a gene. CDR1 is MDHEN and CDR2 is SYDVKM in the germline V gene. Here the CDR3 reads CASEPGQGLYNEQFF. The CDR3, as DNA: TGTGCCAGCGAGCCAGGACAGGGGCTTTACAATGAGCAGTTCTTC.

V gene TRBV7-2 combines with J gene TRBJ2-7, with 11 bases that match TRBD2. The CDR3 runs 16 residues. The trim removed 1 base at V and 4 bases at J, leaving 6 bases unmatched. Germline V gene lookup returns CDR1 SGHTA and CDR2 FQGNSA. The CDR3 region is CASSLETSGRGYEQYF. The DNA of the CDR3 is TGTGCCAGCAGCTTAGAAACTAGCGGGAGAGGTTACGAGCAGTACTTC. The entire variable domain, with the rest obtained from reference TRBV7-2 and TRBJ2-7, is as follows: GAGVSQSPSNKVTEKGKDVELRCDPISGHTALYWYRQSLGQGLEFLIYFQGNSAPDKSGLPSDRFSAERTGGSVSTLTIQRTQQEDSAVYLCASSLETSGRGYEQYFGPGTRLTVT.